One T cell receptor (beta chain) is described in this entry. The data originate from a study of blood T cell repertoires in COVID-19. Germline lookup yields CDR1 LNHDA and CDR2 SQIVND (reference sequence). The CDR3 loop spans 14 amino acids. Trimming pared 4 bases from V and 1 base from J, leaving 9 bases between. Using immunoSEQ multiplex PCR, the repertoire was profiled, and TCRdb retains in-frame clones only, with some absent. The data contain about 140,000 clones, 88% of them singletons. This TCR was sampled from a human donor with COVID-19, enrolled during active disease. The donor label of this sample is uncertain. Sequences were obtained from peripheral blood. This chain connects TRBV19 to TRBJ2-3, with TRBD1 as a possible D gene (6 bases). CDR3 sequence: CASSRGLGTDTQYF. The CDR3 DNA reads as TGTGCCAGTAGTAGGGGGCTTGGCACAGATACGCAGTATTTT.